Given below is one T cell receptor beta chain in context. Its antigen is unidentified. The source of the sample is a study of graft-versus-host responses after intestinal transplantation. Study-level background: Each recipient received a multivisceral, liver-intestinal, or isolated intestinal graft. Findings of the study overall: GvH clones detected in recipient marrow included some appearing first in ileum or blood.

Profiled with immunoSEQ multiplex PCR; TCRdb holds only in-frame clones, not every one. The sample contains 98,000 or so clones, 86% of which appear only once. CDR3 length equals 15 residues. V was trimmed by 3 bases and J by 0 bases, leaving 12 bases between them. Germline CDR1 reads KGHSH; CDR2 reads LQKENI. The sequence came from a human patient who received an intestinal transplant, so some T cells may come from the graft donor. Sequences were derived from PBMCs, sampled 255 days after intestinal transplant. This chain uses TRBV18 with TRBJ2-7; TRBD1 or TRBD2 may be the D gene (5 bases each). Here the CDR3 DNA reads TGTGCCAGCTCACCGGGGACCGAGAGCTCCTACGAGCAGTACTTC. This encodes CASSPGTESSYEQYF.